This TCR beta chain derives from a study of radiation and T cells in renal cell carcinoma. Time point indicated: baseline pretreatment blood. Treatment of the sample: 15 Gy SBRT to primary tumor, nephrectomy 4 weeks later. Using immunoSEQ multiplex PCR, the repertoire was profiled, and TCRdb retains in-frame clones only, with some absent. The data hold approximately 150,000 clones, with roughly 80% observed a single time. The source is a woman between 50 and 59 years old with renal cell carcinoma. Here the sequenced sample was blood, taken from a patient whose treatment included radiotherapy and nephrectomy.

This CDR3 is CASSSGTGSTEAFF. CDR3 DNA sequence: TGTGCCAGCTCATCCGGGACAGGGTCTACTGAAGCTTTCTTT. J is TRBJ1-1 and V is TRBV18, with TRBD1 identical over 9 bases. J lost 5 bases, V lost 5 bases, and 6 bases had no gene match. The CDR3 runs to 14 residues. CDR1 and CDR2 (germline): KGHSH, LQKENI.